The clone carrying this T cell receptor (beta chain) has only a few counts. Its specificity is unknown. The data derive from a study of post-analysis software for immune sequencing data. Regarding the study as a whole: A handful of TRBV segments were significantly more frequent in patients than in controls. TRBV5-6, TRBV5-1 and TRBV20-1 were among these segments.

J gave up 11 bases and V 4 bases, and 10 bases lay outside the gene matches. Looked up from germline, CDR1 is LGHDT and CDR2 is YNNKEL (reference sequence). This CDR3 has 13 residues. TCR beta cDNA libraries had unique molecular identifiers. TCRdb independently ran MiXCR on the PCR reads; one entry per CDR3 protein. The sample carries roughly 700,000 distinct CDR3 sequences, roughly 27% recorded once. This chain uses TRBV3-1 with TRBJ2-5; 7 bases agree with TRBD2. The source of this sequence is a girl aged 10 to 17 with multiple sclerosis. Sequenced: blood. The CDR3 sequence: CASSPDFNGGQYF. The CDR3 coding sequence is TGTGCCAGCAGCCCGGACTTCAACGGGGGGCAGTACTTC.